This TCR beta chain is drawn from a study of identical twins. Regarding the study as a whole: Conclusions were drawn cross-sectionally by statistical analysis, without following the same donors. Out-of-frame alpha sequences common to twins were enriched for low generation probability. Compared with models, monozygotic twins showed more out-of-frame TCR alpha sharing.

TCRdb re-called the 5' RACE reads through MiXCR, storing one row per CDR3 protein. Of 500,000 to 700,000 distinct CDR3 sequences listed, roughly 7.2% were seen once; the top ten hold roughly 1.5%. Germline CDR1 reads LGHNA; CDR2 reads YNFKEQ. CDR3 length: 17 residues. There were only healthy Caucasians among the donors. This clonotype was seen just once. Its antigen is as yet unknown. Its ends do not fully match the called genes, so a read error is possible. The sample was also linked to a second study, of yellow fever vaccine responses in identical twins.

This clonotype was sampled from a young woman in good health. Specimen: PBMCs. The chain uses TRBV4-2 and TRBJ2-7, with a weak D call TRBD1 (6 bases). CDR3 residues: CASSQDPSGTRPYEQNF. The CDR3 region has the DNA TGTGCCAGCAGCCAAGACCCCTCTGGGACAAGGCCCTACGAGCAGAACTTC.